A selection of T cell receptor beta chains follows, all from one sample in a study of blood T cell repertoires in COVID-19. Assay: immunoSEQ multiplex PCR; the TCRdb copy retains only in-frame clones and omits some. The sample contains approximately 210,000 clones, around 80% of which appear only once. Sequencing was carried out using PBMCs or T cells enriched from blood (not recorded which). These receptors came from a man in his forties or fifties who had recovered from COVID-19. Both conserved end residues are part of each CDR3. A D gene is named only where the DNA matches it firmly. The size of a clone is reported for some rows only, either as once, few or many, or as a class for expanded clones.

j_call | d_call | v_call | cdr3_length | clone_size | cdr3_nt | cdr3_aa
TRBJ1-1 | - | TRBV2 | 14 | once | TGTGCCAGCACCCGAACAGGGAAGGACACTGAAGCTTTCTTT | CASTRTGKDTEAFF
TRBJ2-1 | TRBD2 | TRBV6-5 | 14 | - | TGTGCCAGCAGCCGGACTAGCGGCTACAATGAGCAGTTCTTC | CASSRTSGYNEQFF
TRBJ2-7 | - | TRBV21-1 | 12 | once | TGTGCCAGCAGCCCGGGACTAGCCGAGCAGTACTTC | CASSPGLAEQYF
TRBJ1-1 | TRBD1 | TRBV7-8 | 14 | - | TGTGCCAGCAGCTTAGGGGGACAGGGGCGGGAGGCTTTCTTT | CASSLGGQGREAFF
TRBJ1-1 | TRBD1 | TRBV29-1 | 13 | - | TGCAGCGTTCACCAGGACAGGGACACTGAAGCTTTCTTT | CSVHQDRDTEAFF
TRBJ2-7 | - | TRBV6-2/TRBV6-3 | 11 | - | TGTGCCAGCAGTTCCTGGCACGAGCAGTACTTC | CASSSWHEQYF
TRBJ1-1 | TRBD1 | TRBV5-4 | 13 | - | TGTGCCAGCAGCTCGGACAGGCTAACTGAAGCTTTCTTT | CASSSDRLTEAFF
TRBJ1-1 | - | TRBV18 | 14 | - | TGTGCCAGCTCACCACCAGGGGGTGGCACTGAAGCTTTCTTT | CASSPPGGGTEAFF
TRBJ2-7 | TRBD1 | TRBV28 | 15 | - | TGTGCCAGCAGCCAGGGACAGTCGTTTGAGTACGAGCAGTACTTC | CASSQGQSFEYEQYF
TRBJ1-4 | - | TRBV4-1 | 16 | - | TGCGCCAGCAGCCCCACCGGTCGTGCAACTAATGAAAAACTGTTTTTT | CASSPTGRATNEKLFF
TRBJ1-6 | - | TRBV7-9 | 14 | - | TGTGCCAGCAGCTCCACAGGGCTTAATTCACCCCTCCACTTT | CASSSTGLNSPLHF
TRBJ1-1 | TRBD1 | TRBV28 | 15 | few | TGTGCCAGCAGGCCCCAGGGGGGAGGGAACACTGAAGCTTTCTTT | CASRPQGGGNTEAFF
TRBJ2-1 | TRBD1 | TRBV15 | 15 | - | TGTGCCACCAGCAGGGCCGGGACAGGGGGCAATGAGCAGTTCTTC | CATSRAGTGGNEQFF
TRBJ1-2 | - | TRBV19 | 14 | - | TGTGCCAGTAGCCCGGGGGGGGCCGACTATGGCTACACCTTC | CASSPGGADYGYTF
TRBJ2-5 | - | TRBV3-1/TRBV3-2 | 13 | - | TGTGCCAGCAGCCGAAACCCAGGAGAGACCCAGTACTTC | CASSRNPGETQYF
TRBJ2-1 | TRBD2 | TRBV6-2/TRBV6-3 | 17 | - | TGTGCCAGCAGTTACGTTGGGCGGGGGAGCTCCTACAATGAGCAGTTCTTC | CASSYVGRGSSYNEQFF
TRBJ2-1 | - | TRBV6-1 | 15 | - | TGTGCCAGCAGTGAAAGGGGCTACTCCTACAATGAGCAGTTCTTC | CASSERGYSYNEQFF
TRBJ1-3 | - | TRBV10-3 | 14 | many | TGTGCCATCAGTGAGTCAACGGCTGGAAACACCATATATTTT | CAISESTAGNTIYF
TRBJ1-3 | - | TRBV30 | 13 | once | TGTGCCTGGACAGGGGTCTCTGGAAACACCATATATTTT | CAWTGVSGNTIYF
TRBJ1-2 | TRBD1 | TRBV28 | 13 | few | TGTGCCAGCAGTGCAACCGGGACAGAGGGCTACACCTTC | CASSATGTEGYTF
TRBJ1-3 | TRBD1 | TRBV6-6 | 16 | - | TGTGCCAGCAGTCTACGAGGGGGCCACTCTGGAAACACCATATATTTT | CASSLRGGHSGNTIYF
TRBJ1-2 | - | TRBV19 | 16 | - | TGTGCCAGTAGTCCACAGGCCGCGGATAGAAACTATGGCTACACCTTC | CASSPQAADRNYGYTF
TRBJ2-3 | - | TRBV19 | 16 | - | TGTGCCAGTAGTATTGATGAGGGGGGGCAGGGAGATACGCAGTATTTT | CASSIDEGGQGDTQYF
TRBJ2-7 | - | TRBV5-1 | 18 | - | TGCGCCAGCAGCTGGGCACCAGACATCCCTAAATCACGCTACGAGCAGTACTTC | CASSWAPDIPKSRYEQYF
TRBJ1-3 | - | TRBV23-1 | 16 | - | TGCGCCAGCAGTCAACCACCTCCTCGAGGGGGAAACACCATATATTTT | CASSQPPPRGGNTIYF